The entry below describes one TCR beta chain. The data derive from a study of technical replicates of blood from a handful of donors. With V trimmed by 4 bases and J by 7 bases, 12 bases remained unmatched. Germline-derived CDR1 and CDR2 are SGHDT and YYEEEE. This CDR3 has 15 residues. Sequencing was performed with immunoSEQ multiplex PCR; in TCRdb, only in-frame clones are kept and a portion is missing. Of 80,000 to 95,000 clones listed, roughly 94% are singletons. Sequenced input: T cells isolated from PBMCs. This sequence was found in a human donor in good health. This chain joins TRBV5-6 and TRBJ2-7; 9 bases fit TRBD2. The CDR3 loop is CASSPQLAGPPEQYF. In DNA, the CDR3 is TGTGCCAGCAGCCCCCAACTAGCGGGTCCGCCGGAGCAGTACTTC.